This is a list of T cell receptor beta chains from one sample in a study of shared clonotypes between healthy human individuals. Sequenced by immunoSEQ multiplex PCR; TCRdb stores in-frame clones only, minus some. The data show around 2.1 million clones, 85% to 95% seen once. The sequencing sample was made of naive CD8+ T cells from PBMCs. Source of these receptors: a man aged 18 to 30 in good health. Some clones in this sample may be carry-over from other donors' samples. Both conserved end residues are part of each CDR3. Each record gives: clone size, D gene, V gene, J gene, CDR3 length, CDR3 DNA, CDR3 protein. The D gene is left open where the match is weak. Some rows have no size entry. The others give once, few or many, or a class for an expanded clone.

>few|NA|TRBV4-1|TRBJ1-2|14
TGCGCCAGCAGCCTGGGGGACCCTAACTATGGCTACACCTTC
CASSLGDPNYGYTF
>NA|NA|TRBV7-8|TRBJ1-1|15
TGTGCCAGCAGCCAGAGCCGGGGAGGTTACACTGAAGCTTTCTTT
CASSQSRGGYTEAFF
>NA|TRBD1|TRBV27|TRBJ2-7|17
TGTGCCAGCAGTTTAATTCGGACAGGGGGATTTCTTTACGAGCAGTACTTC
CASSLIRTGGFLYEQYF
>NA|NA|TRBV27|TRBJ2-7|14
TGTGCCAGCAGTCCCGGAGGGCCCTCCTACGAGCAGTACTTC
CASSPGGPSYEQYF
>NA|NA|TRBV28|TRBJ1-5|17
TGTGCCAGCAGTTCGGACCTACTTAGATTAAGCAATCAGCCCCAGCATTTT
CASSSDLLRLSNQPQHF
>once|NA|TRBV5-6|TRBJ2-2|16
TGTGCCAGCATACACCAGACAGATACGAACACCGGGGAGCTGTTTTTT
CASIHQTDTNTGELFF
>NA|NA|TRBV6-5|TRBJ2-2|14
TGTGCCAGCAGTTGGAGGGCCCCCACCGGGGAGCTGTTTTTT
CASSWRAPTGELFF
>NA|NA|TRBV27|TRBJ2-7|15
TGTGCCAGCAGTCCCCAGGGTGGGCCCGTCTACGAGCAGTACTTC
CASSPQGGPVYEQYF
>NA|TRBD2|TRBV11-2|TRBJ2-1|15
TGTGCCAGCAGCCTTATAGCGGGAGCTTACAATGAGCAGTTCTTC
CASSLIAGAYNEQFF
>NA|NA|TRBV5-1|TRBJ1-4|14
TGCGCCAGCAGCTTGGCCCCTGGGGCCGAAAAACTGTTTTTT
CASSLAPGAEKLFF
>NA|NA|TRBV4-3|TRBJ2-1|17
TGCGCCAGCAGCCAAGAACGTCTCGGGAGTGAAGGGAATGAGCAGTTCTTC
CASSQERLGSEGNEQFF
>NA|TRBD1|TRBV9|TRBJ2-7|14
TGTGCCAGCAGCGTAGGGACAGGGCTGAACGAGCAGTACTTC
CASSVGTGLNEQYF
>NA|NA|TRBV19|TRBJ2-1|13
TGTGCCAGTAGTATATGGAGGGGCGATGAGCAGTTCTTC
CASSIWRGDEQFF
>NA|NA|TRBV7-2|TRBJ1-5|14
TGTGCCAGCAGCCCCCGATATAGCAATCAGCCCCAGCATTTT
CASSPRYSNQPQHF
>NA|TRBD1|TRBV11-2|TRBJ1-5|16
TGTGCCAGCAGCTTAGGGCGCCAGGGGGAGGGTCAGCCCCAGCATTTT
CASSLGRQGEGQPQHF
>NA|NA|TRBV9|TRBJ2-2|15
TGTGCCAGCAGCGTAGAGGACACGTACACCGGGGAGCTGTTTTTT
CASSVEDTYTGELFF
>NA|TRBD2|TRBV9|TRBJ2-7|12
TGTGCCAGCAGTGAGGGAGGGCGGGAGCAGTACTTC
CASSEGGREQYF
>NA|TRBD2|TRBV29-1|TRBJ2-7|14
TGCAGCGTTGGAGGACTAGCGGAAATCTACGAGCAGTACTTC
CSVGGLAEIYEQYF
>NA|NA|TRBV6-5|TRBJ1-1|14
TGTGCCAGCAGTTTACAGGGCATGAGCACTGAAGCTTTCTTT
CASSLQGMSTEAFF
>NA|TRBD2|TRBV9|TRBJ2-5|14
TGTGCCAGCAGCGTAGGAGCGGGGGCAGAGACCCAGTACTTC
CASSVGAGAETQYF
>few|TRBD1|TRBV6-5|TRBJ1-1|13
TGTGCCAGCACCAGGGGGTTGAACACTGAAGCTTTCTTT
CASTRGLNTEAFF
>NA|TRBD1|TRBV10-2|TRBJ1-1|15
TGCGCCAGCAGACCCCGGACAGGGGAGTTTACTGAAGCTTTCTTT
CASRPRTGEFTEAFF
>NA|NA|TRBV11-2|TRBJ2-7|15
TGTGCCAGCAGCCCGGACCCCCCGAGGACCTACGAGCAGTACTTC
CASSPDPPRTYEQYF
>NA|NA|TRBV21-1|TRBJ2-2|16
TGTGCCAGCAGCGGAAGGACAGGGGATCCAACCGGGGAGCTGTTTTTT
CASSGRTGDPTGELFF
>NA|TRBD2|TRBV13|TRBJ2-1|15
TGTGCCAGCAGCCCCGGGACTAGCGGGAGTAATGAGCAGTTCTTC
CASSPGTSGSNEQFF
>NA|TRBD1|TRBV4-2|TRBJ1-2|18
TGTGCCAGCAGCCAAGGCCTTAACCGGGACAGGGGGAGTCTCGGCTACACCTTC
CASSQGLNRDRGSLGYTF
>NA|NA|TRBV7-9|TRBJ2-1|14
TGTGCCAGCACCAAGAGACTAGAAAACAATGAGCAGTTCTTC
CASTKRLENNEQFF
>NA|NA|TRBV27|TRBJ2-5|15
TGTGCCAGCAGTCCTATAGGTGGTTGGCAAGAGACCCAGTACTTC
CASSPIGGWQETQYF
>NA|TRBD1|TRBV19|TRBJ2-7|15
TGTGCCAGTAGTATCTCATTCGACAGGGAGTACGAGCAGTACTTC
CASSISFDREYEQYF
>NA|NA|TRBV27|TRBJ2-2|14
TGTGCCAGCAGCGTACTAGGGCTGTCCGGGGAGCTGTTTTTT
CASSVLGLSGELFF
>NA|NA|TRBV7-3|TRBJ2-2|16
TGTGCCAGCAGATCGAGAGGAGGACAGAACACCGGGGAGCTGTTTTTT
CASRSRGGQNTGELFF
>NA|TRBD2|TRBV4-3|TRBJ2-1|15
TGCGCCAGCGCGGGGGGTGGCGGTGCAGACAATGAGCAGTTCTTC
CASAGGGGADNEQFF
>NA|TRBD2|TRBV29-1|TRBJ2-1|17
TGCAGCGTTCCGCTCCTAGCGGGCGGTAGCTCCTACAATGAGCAGTTCTTC
CSVPLLAGGSSYNEQFF
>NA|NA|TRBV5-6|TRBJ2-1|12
TGTGCCAGCAGCTTTTCCGGCGATGAGCAGTTCTTC
CASSFSGDEQFF
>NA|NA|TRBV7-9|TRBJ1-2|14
TGTGCCAGCAGCTATTCGGAGGGCAACTATGGCTACACCTTC
CASSYSEGNYGYTF
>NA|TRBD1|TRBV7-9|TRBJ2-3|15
TGTGCCAGCAGACCAAGGGACAGGGACGCAGATACGCAGTATTTT
CASRPRDRDADTQYF
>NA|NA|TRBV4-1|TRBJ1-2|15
TGCGCCAGCAGCCAAGAAAGCGGGAAAGGGTATGGCTACACCTTC
CASSQESGKGYGYTF
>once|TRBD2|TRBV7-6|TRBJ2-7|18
TGTGCCAGCAGCTTAGACCCGACTAGCGGGAGGACGACCTACGAGCAGTACTTC
CASSLDPTSGRTTYEQYF
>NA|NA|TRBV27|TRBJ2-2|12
TGTGCCAGCAGTTTATCTCCCGGGGAGCTGTTTTTT
CASSLSPGELFF
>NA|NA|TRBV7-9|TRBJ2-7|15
TGTGCCAGCAGCTCTCAGGAGCCCTTCTCCTACGAGCAGTACTTC
CASSSQEPFSYEQYF
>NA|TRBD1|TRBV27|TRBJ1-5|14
TGTGCCAGCAGTCCGGACAGGAGCAATCAGCCCCAGCATTTT
CASSPDRSNQPQHF
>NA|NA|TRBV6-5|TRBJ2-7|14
TGTGCCAGCAGTTACGCTACAGGCTCCTACGAGCAGTACTTC
CASSYATGSYEQYF
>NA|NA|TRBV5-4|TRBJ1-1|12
TGTGCCAGCAGCTTACAGAACACTGAAGCTTTCTTT
CASSLQNTEAFF
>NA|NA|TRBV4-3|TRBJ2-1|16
TGCGCCAGCAGCCCTCACCGGTCCCTCTCCTACAATGAGCAGTTCTTC
CASSPHRSLSYNEQFF
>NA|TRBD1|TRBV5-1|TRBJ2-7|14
TGCGCCAGCAGCGTAGGACAGGCGTCCTACGAGCAGTACTTC
CASSVGQASYEQYF
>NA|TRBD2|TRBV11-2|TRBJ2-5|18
TGTGCCAGCAGCCCCACTTTGGTACTAGCGGGTCGGCAAGAGACCCAGTACTTC
CASSPTLVLAGRQETQYF
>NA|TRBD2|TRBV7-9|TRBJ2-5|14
TGTGCCAGCAGCCCGACCGGGAGGGGAGAGACCCAGTACTTC
CASSPTGRGETQYF
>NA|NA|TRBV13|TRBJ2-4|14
TGTGCCAGCAAAGAAGGGGCGGGCAAAAACATTCAGTACTTC
CASKEGAGKNIQYF
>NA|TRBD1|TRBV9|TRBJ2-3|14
TGTGCCAGCAGCGTGGGGACAGGGAGAGATACGCAGTATTTT
CASSVGTGRDTQYF
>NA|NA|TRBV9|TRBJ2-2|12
TGTGCCAGCAGCCCCCGACCCGGGGAGCTGTTTTTT
CASSPRPGELFF
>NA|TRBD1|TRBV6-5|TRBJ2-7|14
TGTGCCAGCAGTTACCGGGACAGGTCCTACGAGCAGTACTTC
CASSYRDRSYEQYF
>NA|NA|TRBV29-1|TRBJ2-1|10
TGCAGCGGGCTAGCGATCGAGCAGTTCTTC
CSGLAIEQFF
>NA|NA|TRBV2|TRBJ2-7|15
TGTGCCAGCATAGGGTCGGAAAATCTCTCCTACGAGCAGTACTTC
CASIGSENLSYEQYF
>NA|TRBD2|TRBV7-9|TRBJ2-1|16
TGTGCCAGCAGCTCCATTAGCGGGAGGGCCTACAATGAGCAGTTCTTC
CASSSISGRAYNEQFF
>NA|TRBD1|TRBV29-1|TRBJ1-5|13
TGCAGCGTTGGAGGGGACAGAAATCAGCCCCAGCATTTT
CSVGGDRNQPQHF
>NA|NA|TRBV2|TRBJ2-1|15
TGTGCCAGCAGATCCGTGGGCGGGTCATACAATGAGCAGTTCTTC
CASRSVGGSYNEQFF
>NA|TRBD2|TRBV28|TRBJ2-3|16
TGTGCCAGCAGTCCCCTAGCGGGAGGGATTACAGATACGCAGTATTTT
CASSPLAGGITDTQYF